The 24 T cell receptor beta chains reported below all come from one sample, sequenced in a study of PD-1 blockade in classical Hodgkin lymphoma. Profiled with immunoSEQ multiplex PCR; TCRdb holds only in-frame clones, not every one. Found here are some 90,000 clones, over 80% of them singletons; the top ten hold over 15%. Sample time point: cycle 4 day 1 (C4D1), after five to seven weeks of nivolumab. Following autologous stem cell transplantation, relapse occurred in every patient, and exposure to brentuximab vedotin varied. The sequenced sample was peripheral blood mononuclear cells (PBMCs), obtained before the fourth cycle of nivolumab. Receptors originate from a human donor with classical Hodgkin lymphoma.

This chain joins TRBV7-2 and TRBJ1-5; D may be TRBD1 (6 bases). The V gene lost 1 base and the J gene lost 1 base, with 8 bases spanning the gap. The germline V gene has CDR1 SGHTA and CDR2 FQGNSA. The CDR3 has 15 residues. The CDR3 DNA reads TGTGCCAGCAGCTTAGGGGGGGGCAGCAATCAGCCCCAGCATTTT. Protein sequence: CASSLGGGSNQPQHF.

The chain employs TRBV9 and TRBJ1-1; no reliable D call. The germline gives CDR1 SGDLS, CDR2 YYNGEE. This CDR3 is built from 15 residues. V lost 3 bases and J 3 bases, leaving 15 bases between the germline ends. The CDR3 DNA sequence: TGTGCCAGCAGCGAGCCCCGGGCCCGGGACACTGAAGCTTTCTTT. This sequence encodes CASSEPRARDTEAFF. The full variable domain, its missing parts supplied by reference TRBV9 and TRBJ1-1, is DSGVTQTPKHLITATGQRVTLRCSPRSGDLSVYWYQQSLDQGLQFLIQYYNGEERAKGNILERFSAQQFPDLHSELNLSSLELGDSALYFCASSEPRARDTEAFFGQGTRLTVV.

This clone was observed many times. The rearrangement joins TRBV27 to TRBJ2-1; 7 bases align to TRBD2. The V gene end was trimmed by 3 bases and the J gene end by 5 bases; junction bases not matched to a gene: 7. The germline V gene encodes CDR1 MNHEY and CDR2 SMNVEV (reference sequence). CDR3 length: 15 amino acids. The CDR3 coding sequence is TGTGCCAGCAGTTTCTCTAGCGGATACAACAATGAGCAGTTCTTC. It is translated as CASSFSSGYNNEQFF.

In its sample, this clone was seen once. The CDR3 coding sequence is TGCGCCAGCAGCTTGGGGGGAACTAGCGCCCCGAGCTCCTACAATGAGCAGTTCTTC. Its translation: CASSLGGTSAPSSYNEQFF. The V call is TRBV5-1, the J call TRBJ2-1; TRBD2 agrees at 7 bases. V gave up 0 bases and J gave up 0 bases; unmatched junction bases: 12. Per the germline V gene, CDR1 is SGHRS and CDR2 is YFSETQ. This CDR3 has 19 residues. The variable domain in full, completed from reference TRBV5-1 and TRBJ2-1, reads KAGVTQTPRYLIKTRGQQVTLSCSPISGHRSVSWYQQTPGQGLQFLFEYFSETQRNKGNFPGRFSGRQFSNSRSEMNVSTLELGDSALYLCASSLGGTSAPSSYNEQFFGPGTRLTVL.

The V call is TRBV18, the J call TRBJ2-7, with 7 bases that match TRBD1. The CDR3 has 15 amino acids. J was trimmed by 9 bases and V by 4 bases; bases with no gene match: 15. The germline V gene encodes CDR1 KGHSH and CDR2 LQKENI. CDR3 sequence reads: CASSQKTGTSSGQYF. The CDR3 DNA reads as TGTGCCAGCTCACAAAAGACAGGGACATCGTCTGGGCAGTACTTC.

CDR3 in amino acids: CASSEPAGAGYNEQFF. The CDR3 DNA reads as TGTGCCAGCAGTGAACCAGCGGGAGCGGGGTACAATGAGCAGTTCTTC. The chain recombines TRBV6-1 with TRBJ2-1; 8 bases line up with TRBD2. Looked up from germline, CDR1 is MNHNS and CDR2 is SASEGT. V shed 2 bases and J 4 bases; nucleotides not matched to a gene: 7. This CDR3 spans 16 amino acids.

Only one count was recorded for this clone. The gene calls are TRBV10-2 and TRBJ2-5; D is undetermined. Trimming removed 3 bases at V and 5 bases at J, with 19 bases between. This CDR3 is built from 16 residues. Per germline, CDR1 WSHSY and CDR2 SAAADI. The DNA for the CDR3 is TGCGCCAGCAGTGATCTCTACCAACAACCGCGGGAGACCCAGTACTTC. This translates into CASSDLYQQPRETQYF.

The chain couples TRBV6-5 to TRBJ1-5; D is undetermined. The CDR3 sequence is 13 residues long. Germline values: CDR1 MNHEY, CDR2 SVGAGI. The V and J ends lost 6 bases and 1 base respectively, with 7 bases between them. The CDR3 protein is CASSPLSNQPQHF. In DNA form, the CDR3 reads TGTGCCAGCAGCCCATTAAGCAATCAGCCCCAGCATTTT.

This chain links TRBV7-2 with TRBJ1-2; the D is unclear. Germline CDR1 is SGHTA and CDR2 is FQGNSA. The CDR3 is made up of 13 amino acids. V was clipped by 5 bases and J by 2 bases, with 9 bases between them. CDR3 sequence: CASSLTDNYGYTF. The DNA of the CDR3 is TGTGCCAGCAGCCTCACGGACAACTATGGCTACACCTTC.

V gene TRBV7-8 combines with J gene TRBJ1-2, with D possibly matching TRBD1 (6 bases). This CDR3 region has 14 residues. The germline V and J ends were trimmed by 5 bases and 6 bases, with 16 bases remaining between them. Germline V gives CDR1 SGHVS, CDR2 FQNEAQ. CDR3 in amino acids: CASSPTGGRDGYTF. The CDR3 DNA sequence: TGTGCCAGCAGCCCGACGGGGGGGCGGGATGGCTACACCTTC.

The rearrangement uses TRBV12-5 and TRBJ2-4; 16 bases match TRBD2. The ends lost 6 bases at V and 3 bases at J; junction bases unmatched: 8. The germline CDR1 and CDR2 sequences are LGHNT and FRNRAP. This CDR3 is built from 18 residues. Here the CDR3 DNA reads TGTGCTAGTGGGCTGGGACTAGCGGGAGGGCCCGTCAAAAACATTCAGTACTTC. Protein sequence: CASGLGLAGGPVKNIQYF.

V and J are TRBV19 and TRBJ1-1; 9 nucleotides align to TRBD1. Trimming cost V 4 bases and J 5 bases; bases outside gene matches: 11. Germline CDR1 is LNHDA and CDR2 is SQIVND (reference sequence). The CDR3 contains 16 residues. The CDR3 DNA reads as TGTGCCAGTAGTACCCCCCCCACAGGGGGCAGGACTGAAGCTTTCTTT. Protein sequence: CASSTPPTGGRTEAFF. Full variable domain (outside the CDR3, taken from reference TRBV19 and TRBJ1-1): DGGITQSPKYLFRKEGQNVTLSCEQNLNHDAMYWYRQDPGQGLRLIYYSQIVNDFQKGDIAEGYSVSREKKESFPLTVTSAQKNPTAFYLCASSTPPTGGRTEAFFGQGTRLTVV.

This rearrangement joins TRBV10-3 to TRBJ1-2; a weak D match, TRBD1 (5 bases). The ends were cut back, 7 bases at V and 4 bases at J, with 13 bases in the middle. This CDR3 contains 13 residues. The V gene's germline CDR1 is ENHRY and CDR2 SYGVKD. This chain's CDR3 is CAITKTGLYGYTF. The CDR3 DNA sequence: TGTGCCATCACCAAAACAGGTCTCTATGGCTACACCTTC.

In this sample, this clone turned up once. This chain links TRBV10-3 with TRBJ2-1, with D perhaps TRBD1 or TRBD2 (7 bases each). V lost 2 bases, J lost 15 bases, and 17 bases lay in between. CDR3 length: 13 residues. The germline V gene encodes CDR1 ENHRY and CDR2 SYGVKD. CDR3 sequence: CAISEDGRGPGFF. The CDR3, as DNA: TGTGCCATCAGTGAGGATGGGAGGGGGCCGGGGTTCTTC.

The V and J genes are TRBV7-9 and TRBJ2-7; TRBD1 is a possible D gene (5 bases). V was shortened by 5 bases and J by 7 bases, with 15 bases between the two germline ends. Germline values: CDR1 SEHNR, CDR2 FQNEAQ (reference sequence). The CDR3 runs to 13 residues. The DNA for the CDR3 is TGTGCCAGCAGCCTAGGCCCACCAGGGGAGCAGTACTTC. This gives the protein CASSLGPPGEQYF.

This chain uses TRBV9 with TRBJ2-3; 10 bases match TRBD2. With 3 bases clipped from V and 5 bases from J, the junction kept 6 bases outside the gene matches. The CDR3 has 15 residues. The germline V gene encodes CDR1 SGDLS and CDR2 YYNGEE. The CDR3 loop reads CASSAAGGPGDTQYF. DNA of the CDR3: TGTGCCAGCAGCGCAGCGGGAGGGCCCGGAGATACGCAGTATTTT.

The gene calls are TRBV4-1 and TRBJ2-5, with 8 bases matching TRBD1. The CDR3 is 17 amino acids. CDR1 is MGHRA, CDR2 YSYEKL, per germline. V gave up 0 bases and J gave up 4 bases; unmatched junction bases: 10. The CDR3 region has the DNA TGCGCCAGCAGCCAAGATCGGGCCAGGGGGCTAGGAGAGACCCAGTACTTC. This encodes CASSQDRARGLGETQYF.

The rearrangement joins TRBV27 to TRBJ1-5; no clear D. Germline V gene data show CDR1 as MNHEY and CDR2 as SMNVEV (reference sequence). Trimming took 0 bases from V and 0 from J, leaving 6 bases between them. The CDR3 is made up of 15 amino acids. CDR3 residues: CASSLSTYSNQPQHF. In DNA, the CDR3 is TGTGCCAGCAGTTTATCAACCTATAGCAATCAGCCCCAGCATTTT.

This clone was recorded a few times. The V and J genes are TRBV11-2 and TRBJ1-1; D ambiguous. Germline assignment: CDR1 SGHAT and CDR2 FQNNGV. The length of the CDR3 is 15 residues. V was pared by 1 base and J by 4 bases, with 13 bases between. DNA of the CDR3: TGTGCCAGCAGCTTAGGAGGGTATGGAGGCACTGAAGCTTTCTTT. This encodes CASSLGGYGGTEAFF.

The genes are TRBV5-1 and TRBJ1-2; possible D gene TRBD1, 6 bases. Germline V gene data show CDR1 as SGHRS and CDR2 as YFSETQ. V shed 3 bases and J shed 3 bases, with 15 bases lying between them. The CDR3 has 15 residues. The CDR3 loop is CASSSQVPGDYGYTF. The CDR3 coding sequence is TGCGCCAGCAGCTCTCAAGTCCCAGGGGACTATGGCTACACCTTC.

This clone has only a few counts. The chain recombines TRBV7-6 with TRBJ2-7; D tentatively fits TRBD1 or TRBD2 (6 bases each). Germline loops: CDR1 SGHVS, CDR2 FNYEAQ. Trimming took off 4 bases at V and 0 bases at J, with 16 bases between the two ends. The CDR3 loop spans 16 amino acids. In DNA, the CDR3 is TGTGCCAGCAGCTCCGTACCTGGGGGGCCCTCCTACGAGCAGTACTTC. This codes for CASSSVPGGPSYEQYF. The full variable domain, completed using reference TRBV7-6 and TRBJ2-7, is GAGVSQSPRYKVTKRGQDVALRCDPISGHVSLYWYRQALGQGPEFLTYFNYEAQQDKSGLPNDRFSAERPEGSISTLTIQRTEQRDSAMYRCASSSVPGGPSYEQYFGPGTRLTVT.

The gene calls are TRBV9 and TRBJ1-2; a weak D match, TRBD1 (5 bases). This CDR3 comprises 16 residues. V lost 0 bases to trimming and J lost 7 bases, with 19 bases between them. Germline values: CDR1 SGDLS, CDR2 YYNGEE. The CDR3 region has the DNA TGTGCCAGCAGCGTAGAAGGTGTGGGACCCCTCCCTGGCTACACCTTC. Encoded protein: CASSVEGVGPLPGYTF.

V is TRBV6-5 and J is TRBJ1-2; D uncertain. The germline gives CDR1 MNHEY, CDR2 SVGAGI. The CDR3 consists of 13 residues. V lost 7 bases, J lost 0 bases, and 9 bases lay in between. This chain's CDR3 is CASTTSPNYGYTF. For the CDR3, the DNA is TGTGCCAGCACGACCAGCCCTAACTATGGCTACACCTTC.

The V and J genes are TRBV14 and TRBJ2-7, with TRBD2 matching over 7 bases. Germline CDR1 SGHDN, CDR2 FVKESK. The CDR3 covers 13 residues. V lost 4 bases, J lost 4 bases, and 4 bases stayed unmatched. The CDR3 bases are TGTGCCAGCAGCCGCATTAGCGGGTACGAGCAGTACTTC. Protein sequence: CASSRISGYEQYF.